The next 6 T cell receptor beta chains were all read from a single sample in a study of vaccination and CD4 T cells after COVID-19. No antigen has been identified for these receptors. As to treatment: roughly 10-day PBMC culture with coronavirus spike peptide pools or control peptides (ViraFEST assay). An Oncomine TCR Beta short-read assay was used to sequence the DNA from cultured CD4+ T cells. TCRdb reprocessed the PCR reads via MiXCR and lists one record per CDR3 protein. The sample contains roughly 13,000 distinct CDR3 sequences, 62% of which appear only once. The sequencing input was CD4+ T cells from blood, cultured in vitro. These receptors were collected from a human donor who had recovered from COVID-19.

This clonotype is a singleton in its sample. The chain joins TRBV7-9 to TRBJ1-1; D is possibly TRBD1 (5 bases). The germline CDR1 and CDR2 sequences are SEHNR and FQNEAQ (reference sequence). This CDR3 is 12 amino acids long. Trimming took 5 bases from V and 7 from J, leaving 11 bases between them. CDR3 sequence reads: CASSRRDGEAFF. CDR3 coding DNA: TGTGCCAGCAGCAGAAGGGACGGTGAAGCTTTCTTT.

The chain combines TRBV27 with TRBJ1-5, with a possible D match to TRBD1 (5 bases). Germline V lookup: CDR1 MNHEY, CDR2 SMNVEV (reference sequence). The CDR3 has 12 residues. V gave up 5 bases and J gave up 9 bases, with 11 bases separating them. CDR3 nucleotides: TGTGCCAGCAGTACCAATCAGGGGCCCCAGCATTTT. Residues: CASSTNQGPQHF.

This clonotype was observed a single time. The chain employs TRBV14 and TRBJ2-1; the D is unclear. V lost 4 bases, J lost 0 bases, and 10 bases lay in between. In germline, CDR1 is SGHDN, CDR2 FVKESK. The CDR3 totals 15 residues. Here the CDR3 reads CASSLGLYSYNEQFF. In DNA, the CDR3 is TGTGCCAGCAGCCTTGGGCTCTACTCCTACAATGAGCAGTTCTTC. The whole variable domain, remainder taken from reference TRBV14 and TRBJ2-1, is EAGVTQFPSHSVIEKGQTVTLRCDPISGHDNLYWYRRVMGKEIKFLLHFVKESKQDESGMPNNRFLAERTGGTYSTLKVQPAELEDSGVYFCASSLGLYSYNEQFFGPGTRLTVL.

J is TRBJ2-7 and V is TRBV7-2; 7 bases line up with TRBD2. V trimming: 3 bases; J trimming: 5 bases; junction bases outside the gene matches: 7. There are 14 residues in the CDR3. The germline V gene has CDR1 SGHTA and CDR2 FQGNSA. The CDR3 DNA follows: TGTGCCAGCAGCTTTGTCGCTAGCGGAGACGAGCAGTACTTC. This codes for CASSFVASGDEQYF.

CDR3 in amino acids: CSASSGQGPNQPQHF. The CDR3 nucleotides read TGCAGTGCTAGTTCGGGACAGGGCCCTAATCAGCCCCAGCATTTT. The rearrangement joins TRBV20-1 to TRBJ1-5; 9 bases fit TRBD1. Germline CDR1 is DFQATT and CDR2 is SNEGSKA (reference sequence). This CDR3 comprises 15 residues. The trim removed 3 bases at V and 4 bases at J, leaving 7 bases unmatched.

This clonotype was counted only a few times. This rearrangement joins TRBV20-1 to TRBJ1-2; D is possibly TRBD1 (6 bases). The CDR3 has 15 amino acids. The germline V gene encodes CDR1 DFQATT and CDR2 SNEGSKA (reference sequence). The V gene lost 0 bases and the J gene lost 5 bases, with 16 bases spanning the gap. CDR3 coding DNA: TGCAGTGCTAGAGATCACGGGGGGCCAGGGTATGGCTACACCTTC. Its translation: CSARDHGGPGYGYTF.